This is a list of T cell receptor beta chains from one sample in a study of a mutant IDH1 vaccine in newly diagnosed glioma. The protocol was immunoSEQ multiplex PCR, while the TCRdb copy is restricted to in-frame clones and leaves out a portion. The sample consists of about 55,000 clones, about four fifths of them appearing once. Their target antigens are unknown. The sequences come from PBMCs, collected from a glioma patient whose treatment included an IDH1 peptide vaccine. The receptors come from a man in his forties with glioma. Each CDR3 is given with its conserved first and last residue. The D gene is left open where the match is weak. Clone size is given for some rows only: seen once, a few or many times, or a class if the clone is expanded.

d_gene,abundance,v_gene,j_gene,CDR3aa,CDR3nt
-,-,TRBV15,TRBJ2-1,CATSRDLAFYNEQFF,TGTGCCACCAGCAGAGACCTAGCGTTCTACAATGAGCAGTTCTTC
-,-,TRBV2,TRBJ1-2,CASSRRQDDYGYTF,TGTGCCAGCAGTAGAAGGCAGGATGACTATGGCTACACCTTC
-,-,TRBV4-1,TRBJ2-2,CASSQGETNTGELFF,TGCGCCAGCAGCCAAGGAGAGACGAACACCGGGGAGCTGTTTTTT
-,once,TRBV5-1,TRBJ1-3,CASSYGQSSGNTIYF,TGCGCCAGCAGCTACGGACAGAGCTCTGGAAACACCATATATTTT
-,-,TRBV5-4,TRBJ2-6,CASSPSGRGSGANVLTF,TGTGCCAGCAGCCCATCTGGGCGGGGCTCTGGGGCCAACGTCCTGACTTTC
TRBD1,-,TRBV30,TRBJ1-1,CAWSVQGAFNTEAFF,TGTGCCTGGAGTGTACAGGGGGCCTTTAACACTGAAGCTTTCTTT
TRBD2,-,TRBV30,TRBJ2-3,CAWKRRGGLDTQYF,TGTGCCTGGAAAAGGCGGGGGGGCCTGGATACGCAGTATTTT
-,-,TRBV2,TRBJ2-7,CASSELRVAYEQYF,TGTGCCAGCAGTGAGCTTCGCGTAGCCTACGAGCAGTACTTC
TRBD1,-,TRBV5-4,TRBJ1-4,CASSLDRGREKLFF,TGTGCCAGCAGCTTGGACAGGGGGCGTGAAAAACTGTTTTTT
-,few,TRBV13,TRBJ1-3,CASSPRGGTLSGNTIYF,TGTGCCAGCAGCCCGCGGGGGGGAACGCTCTCTGGAAACACCATATATTTT
-,-,TRBV5-1,TRBJ2-5,CASSLGGGETQYF,TGCGCCAGCAGCTTGGGAGGAGGAGAGACCCAGTACTTC
-,once,TRBV6-5,TRBJ2-5,CASSYSSMGLETQYF,TGTGCCAGCAGTTACTCTAGTATGGGATTAGAGACCCAGTACTTC
TRBD1,-,TRBV25-1,TRBJ1-3,CASSALGGPGNTIYF,TGTGCCAGCAGTGCGTTAGGGGGCCCTGGAAACACCATATATTTT
TRBD2,-,TRBV25-1,TRBJ2-2,CASSEYLAGGLFF,TGTGCCAGCAGTGAATATTTAGCGGGTGGGCTGTTTTTT